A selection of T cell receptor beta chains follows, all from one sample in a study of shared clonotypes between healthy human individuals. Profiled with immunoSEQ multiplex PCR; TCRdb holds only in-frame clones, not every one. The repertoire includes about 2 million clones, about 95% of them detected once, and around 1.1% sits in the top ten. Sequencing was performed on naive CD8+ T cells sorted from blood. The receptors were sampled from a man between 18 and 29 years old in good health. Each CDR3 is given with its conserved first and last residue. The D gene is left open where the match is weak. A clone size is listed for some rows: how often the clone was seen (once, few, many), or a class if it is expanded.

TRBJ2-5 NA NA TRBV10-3 CAISDRSYQETQYF TGTGCCATCAGTGATAGATCCTACCAAGAGACCCAGTACTTC
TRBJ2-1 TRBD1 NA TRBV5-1 CASSGQAYNEQFF TGCGCCAGCAGCGGACAGGCTTACAATGAGCAGTTCTTC
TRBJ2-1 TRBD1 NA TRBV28 CASSPTKGAGWNEQFF TGTGCCAGCAGTCCAACAAAGGGGGCAGGGTGGAATGAGCAGTTCTTC
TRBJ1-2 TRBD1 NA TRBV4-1 CASSSHSGTVEYGYTF TGCGCCAGCAGCTCACATAGCGGGACAGTAGAGTATGGCTACACCTTC
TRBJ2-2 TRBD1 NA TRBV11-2 CASSRTGYGAGELFF TGTGCCAGCAGCCGGACAGGGTACGGGGCCGGGGAGCTGTTTTTT
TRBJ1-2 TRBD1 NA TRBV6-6 CASSYTGDGYTF TGTGCCAGCAGTTACACAGGGGATGGCTACACCTTC
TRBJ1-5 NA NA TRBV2 CASSHPDGDSNQPQHF TGTGCCAGCAGCCATCCTGATGGGGACTCCAATCAGCCCCAGCATTTT
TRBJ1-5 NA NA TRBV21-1 CASSRQGALGQPQHF TGTGCCAGCAGCCGACAGGGGGCGTTGGGCCAGCCCCAGCATTTT
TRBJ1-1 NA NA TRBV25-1 CASSEWLSTEAFF TGTGCCAGCAGTGAGTGGCTTTCTACTGAAGCTTTCTTT
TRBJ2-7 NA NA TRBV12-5 CASALSYEQYF TGTGCTAGTGCCCTCTCCTACGAGCAGTACTTC
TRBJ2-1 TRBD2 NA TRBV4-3 CASSQGLAQYNEQFF TGCGCCAGCAGCCAGGGACTAGCGCAATACAATGAGCAGTTCTTC
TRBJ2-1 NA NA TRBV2 CASVPLGGVTYNEQFF TGTGCCAGCGTTCCTCTGGGGGGAGTAACCTACAATGAGCAGTTCTTC
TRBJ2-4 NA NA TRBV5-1 CASSPQGQLNIQYF TGCGCCAGCAGCCCGCAGGGACAATTAAACATTCAGTACTTC
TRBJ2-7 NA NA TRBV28 CASRPRSGNSPYEQYF TGTGCCAGCAGGCCGAGGTCAGGGAACTCCCCTTACGAGCAGTACTTC
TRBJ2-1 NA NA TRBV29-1 CSVPGTHAAGQFF TGCAGCGTTCCCGGGACCCATGCGGCTGGGCAGTTCTTC
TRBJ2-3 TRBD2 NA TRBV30 CAWSEAGAWTDTQYF TGTGCCTGGAGTGAAGCGGGAGCCTGGACAGATACGCAGTATTTT
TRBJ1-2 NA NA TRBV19 CASSIGTSTQFGYTF TGTGCCAGTAGTATAGGAACGTCCACCCAATTCGGCTACACCTTC
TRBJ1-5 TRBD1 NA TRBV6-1 CASSEAIRGHFQPQHF TGTGCCAGCAGTGAAGCGATCAGGGGGCATTTTCAGCCCCAGCATTTT
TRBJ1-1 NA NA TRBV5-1 CASSLSPGTTEAFF TGCGCCAGCAGCTTGTCGCCCGGGACCACTGAAGCTTTCTTT
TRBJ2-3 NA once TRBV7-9 CASSNVTGLDTQYF TGTGCCAGCAGCAACGTTACAGGGTTAGATACGCAGTATTTT
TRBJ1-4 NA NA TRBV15 CATSREGGLTNEKLFF TGTGCCACCAGCAGAGAGGGGGGGCTAACTAATGAAAAACTGTTTTTT
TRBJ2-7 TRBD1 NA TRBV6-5 CASSYGTGLGDHEQYF TGTGCCAGCAGCTACGGGACAGGGCTTGGTGACCACGAGCAGTACTTC
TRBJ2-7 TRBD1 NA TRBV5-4 CASSLGDRGIYEQYF TGTGCCAGCAGCTTGGGGGACAGGGGGATCTACGAGCAGTACTTC
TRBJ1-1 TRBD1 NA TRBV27 CASSWDRGNTEAFF TGTGCCAGCAGCTGGGACAGGGGAAACACTGAAGCTTTCTTT
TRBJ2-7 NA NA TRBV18 CASSRSGLDIGTSEQYF TGTGCCAGCTCCCGATCTGGCCTGGACATAGGGACGAGCGAGCAGTACTTC
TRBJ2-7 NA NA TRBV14 CASSQDRSEWFYEQYF TGTGCCAGCAGCCAAGATCGTTCCGAGTGGTTCTACGAGCAGTACTTC
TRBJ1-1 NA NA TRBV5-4 CASSFVSGTEAFF TGTGCCAGCAGCTTCGTTTCCGGCACTGAAGCTTTCTTT
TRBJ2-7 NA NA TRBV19 CASSPRSYSGEEQYF TGTGCCAGTAGTCCTCGGTCTTACTCGGGAGAAGAGCAGTACTTC
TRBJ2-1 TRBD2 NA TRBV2 CASSGLAGERYNEQFF TGTGCCAGCAGTGGGCTAGCGGGGGAGAGATACAATGAGCAGTTCTTC
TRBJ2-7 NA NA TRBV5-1 CASSLRDGTYEQYF TGCGCCAGCAGCCTCCGGGACGGTACCTACGAGCAGTACTTC
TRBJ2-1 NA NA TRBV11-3 CASSLGRSENEQFF TGTGCCAGCAGCTTAGGTAGGTCGGAAAATGAGCAGTTCTTC
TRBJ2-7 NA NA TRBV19 CATSAAGSSYEQYF TGTGCCACCTCGGCCGCGGGCAGTTCCTACGAGCAGTACTTC
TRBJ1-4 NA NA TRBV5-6 CASSIRRSTVLNEKLFF TGTGCCAGCAGCATTAGGAGGTCGACAGTTCTTAATGAAAAACTGTTTTTT
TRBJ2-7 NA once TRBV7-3 CASSVDSSHEQYF TGTGCCAGCAGCGTGGACAGTTCGCACGAGCAGTACTTC
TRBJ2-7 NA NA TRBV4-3 CASSRARGFSYEQYF TGCGCCAGCAGCCGGGCCAGGGGTTTCTCCTACGAGCAGTACTTC
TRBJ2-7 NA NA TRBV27 CASRSTLSYEQYF TGTGCCAGTAGGTCGACCCTTAGCTACGAGCAGTACTTC
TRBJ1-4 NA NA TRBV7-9 CASSPTDGWEKLFF TGTGCCAGCAGCCCCACCGACGGGTGGGAAAAACTGTTTTTT
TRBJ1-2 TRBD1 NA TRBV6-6 CASRGQGVLIDGYTF TGTGCCAGCAGGGGACAGGGTGTGCTCATAGATGGCTACACCTTC
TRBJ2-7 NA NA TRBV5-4 CASQDESYEQYF TGTGCCAGCCAGGATGAATCCTACGAGCAGTACTTC
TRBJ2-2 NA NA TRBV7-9 CASSLREVAGELFF TGTGCCAGCAGCTTAAGGGAAGTGGCCGGGGAGCTGTTTTTT
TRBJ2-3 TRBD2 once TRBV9 CASSSLAGVVTDTQYF TGTGCCAGCAGCTCTTTAGCGGGAGTGGTTACAGATACGCAGTATTTT
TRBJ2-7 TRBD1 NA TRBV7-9 CASSLVSPRDSNYEQYF TGTGCCAGCAGCTTAGTTAGTCCCCGGGACAGCAATTACGAGCAGTACTTC
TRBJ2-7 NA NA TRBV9 CASSVDQQATYEQYF TGTGCCAGCAGCGTAGATCAGCAGGCCACCTACGAGCAGTACTTC
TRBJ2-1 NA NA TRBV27 CASSLIRPPMNEQFF TGTGCCAGCAGTTTAATCCGCCCACCTATGAATGAGCAGTTCTTC
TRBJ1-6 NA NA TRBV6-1 CASSEEGSSYNSPLHF TGTGCCAGCAGTGAAGAGGGTAGCTCCTATAATTCACCCCTCCACTTT
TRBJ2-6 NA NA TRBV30 CAWSTGAGANVLTF TGTGCCTGGAGTACGGGGGCCGGGGCCAACGTCCTGACTTTC
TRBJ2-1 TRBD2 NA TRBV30 CAWESGVYNEQFF TGTGCCTGGGAGAGCGGGGTCTACAATGAGCAGTTCTTC
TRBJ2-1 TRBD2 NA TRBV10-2 CASSELGGSYNEQFF TGCGCCAGCAGTGAGTTGGGCGGGAGCTACAATGAGCAGTTCTTC
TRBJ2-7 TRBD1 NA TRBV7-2 CASSQGVRWYEQYF TGTGCCAGCAGTCAGGGGGTACGATGGTACGAGCAGTACTTC
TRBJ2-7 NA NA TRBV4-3 CASSQELGGYEQYF TGCGCCAGCAGCCAAGAACTTGGGGGGTACGAGCAGTACTTC
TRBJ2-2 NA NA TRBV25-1 CASSPWGTGELFF TGTGCCAGCAGCCCCTGGGGGACCGGGGAGCTGTTTTTT
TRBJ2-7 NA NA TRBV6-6 CATGSEQYF TGTGCCACGGGGAGCGAGCAGTACTTC
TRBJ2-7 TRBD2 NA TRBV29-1 CSVEGELAGGSYEQYF TGCAGCGTTGAAGGAGAACTGGCGGGGGGCTCCTACGAGCAGTACTTC
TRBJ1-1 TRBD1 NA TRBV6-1 CASSDEGAYTEAFF TGTGCCAGCAGTGATGAGGGGGCGTACACTGAAGCTTTCTTT
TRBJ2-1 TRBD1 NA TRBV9 CASSPPGTAHYNEQFF TGTGCCAGCAGCCCACCCGGGACAGCCCATTACAATGAGCAGTTCTTC
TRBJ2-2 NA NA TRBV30 CAWSFPGELFF TGTGCCTGGAGTTTCCCCGGGGAGCTGTTTTTT
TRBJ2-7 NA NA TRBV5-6 CASSLAGTLHYEQYF TGTGCCAGCAGCTTGGCCGGGACTCTCCACTACGAGCAGTACTTC
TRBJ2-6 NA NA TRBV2 CGSSGANVLTF TGTGGGAGCTCTGGGGCCAACGTCCTGACTTTC
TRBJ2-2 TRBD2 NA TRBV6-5 CASSLAGGGTGELFF TGTGCCAGCAGTCTAGCGGGAGGGGGCACCGGGGAGCTGTTTTTT
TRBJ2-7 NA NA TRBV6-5 CASSYSYPVRWYF TGTGCCAGCAGTTACAGCTATCCCGTTCGGTGGTACTTC